This entry lists 24 T cell receptor beta chains sequenced from one sample in a study of CD8+CD57+ T cells in acquired aplastic anemia. Genomic DNA provided the template from which TCR beta VDJ and CDR3 profiles were obtained. TCRdb re-analysed the reads in MiXCR, keeping a single row per CDR3 protein. The sample shows over 40,000 distinct CDR3 sequences, about 78% of them seen only once. Sequencing used sorted CD4+, CD8+, or CD8+CD57+ T cells (not recorded which) from PBMCs. The receptors were sampled from a human donor in good health, serving as a control.

The genes are TRBV7-9 and TRBJ1-1, with D perhaps TRBD1 (5 bases). Germline V gene data show CDR1 as SEHNR and CDR2 as FQNEAQ (reference sequence). V was cut by 1 base and J by 4 bases, with 10 bases left in between. The CDR3 has 14 residues. For the CDR3, the DNA is TGTGCCAGCAGCTTAGAGGGGCGGAGCACTGAAGCTTTCTTT. Amino acids: CASSLEGRSTEAFF. The variable domain in full, completed from reference TRBV7-9 and TRBJ1-1, reads DTGVSQNPRHKITKRGQNVTFRCDPISEHNRLYWYRQTLGQGPEFLTYFQNEAQLEKSRLLSDRFSAERPKGSFSTLEIQRTEQGDSAMYLCASSLEGRSTEAFFGQGTRLTVV.

This clonotype was picked up a small number of times. V usage is TRBV12-3 or TRBV12-4 and J usage is TRBJ2-3, with D maybe TRBD2 (6 bases). The CDR3 totals 15 residues. Trimming pared 6 bases from V and 6 bases from J, leaving 19 bases between. CDR3 loop: CASSPTSTEGDTQYF. The CDR3 DNA reads TGTGCCAGCAGCCCTACTAGCACGGAGGGGGATACGCAGTATTTT.

V is TRBV29-1 and J is TRBJ1-5, with 10 positions matching TRBD1. Germline CDR1 is SQVTM and CDR2 is ANQGSEA. The V segment lost 7 bases and the J segment 7 bases; nucleotides outside the gene matches: 7. The CDR3 extends over 13 amino acids. CDR3: CSARDRGDQPQHF. CDR3 nucleotide sequence: TGCAGCGCCAGGGACAGGGGAGACCAGCCCCAGCATTTT.

The chain employs TRBV15 and TRBJ2-3, with D perhaps TRBD1 (6 bases). This CDR3 has 14 amino acids. The ends were cut back, 7 bases at V and 0 bases at J, with 11 bases in the middle. Germline CDR1 LNHNV, CDR2 YYDKDF (reference sequence). The CDR3 coding sequence is TGTGCCACCACCGCGGACAGTAGCACAGATACGCAGTATTTT. It translates to CATTADSSTDTQYF.

This chain uses TRBV11-2 with TRBJ1-5; TRBD1 agrees at 8 bases. The CDR3 runs 16 residues. V shed 1 base, J shed 6 bases, and the junction held 8 bases outside the gene matches. CDR1 is SGHAT and CDR2 is FQNNGV in the germline V gene. The CDR3 DNA reads as TGTGCCAGCAGCTTAGGGGGACAGGTAGGCGGTCAGCCCCAGCATTTT. Translated: CASSLGGQVGGQPQHF.

The chain joins TRBV4-1 to TRBJ2-1; D remains ambiguous. With 7 bases removed from V and 8 bases from J, the gap between germline ends came to 18 bases. This CDR3 contains 14 residues. Germline CDR1 reads MGHRA; CDR2 reads YSYEKL. Here the CDR3 DNA reads TGCGCCAGCAAGCTCATGTCTAGTATCGATGAGCAGTTCTTC. It yields the protein CASKLMSSIDEQFF.

The V call is TRBV24-1, the J call TRBJ2-5; the match to TRBD2 covers 8 bases. The germline gives CDR1 KGHDR, CDR2 SFDVKD. The CDR3 has 15 amino acids. With V trimmed by 7 bases and J by 1 base, 7 bases remained unmatched. This chain's CDR3 is CATRSGRGSQETQYF. The DNA for the CDR3 is TGTGCCACCAGGTCCGGGAGGGGAAGCCAAGAGACCCAGTACTTC.

This clonotype was observed once. The chain carries TRBV7-8 and TRBJ1-2; D is unclear. The V gene lost 6 bases and the J gene lost 2 bases, with 16 bases spanning the gap. This CDR3 has 15 residues. Looked up from germline, CDR1 is SGHVS and CDR2 is FQNEAQ. CDR3 sequence (DNA): TGTGCCAGCAGTGAAGGTTCACCCTGGAACTATGGCTACACCTTC. Translated: CASSEGSPWNYGYTF.

The J gene is TRBJ2-7, the V gene TRBV9, with D perhaps TRBD2 (5 bases). This CDR3 is 15 amino acids long. Germline assignment: CDR1 SGDLS and CDR2 YYNGEE. V shed 0 bases and J shed 6 bases, with 16 bases lying between them. The CDR3 here is CASSVGGSQPLEQYF. CDR3 nucleotide sequence: TGTGCCAGCAGCGTAGGTGGGAGCCAACCGCTCGAGCAGTACTTC.

V usage is TRBV24-1 and J usage is TRBJ2-7, with 12 bases fitting TRBD2. CDR1 is KGHDR and CDR2 is SFDVKD in the germline V gene. The J segment lost 5 bases and the V segment lost 1 base, leaving 2 bases of the junction unmatched. This CDR3 has 15 amino acids. The CDR3 reads CATSDLGTSGHEQYF. DNA of the CDR3: TGTGCCACCAGTGATTTAGGGACTAGCGGGCACGAGCAGTACTTC.

The chain links TRBV24-1 to TRBJ1-6; D is undetermined. The CDR3 loop spans 14 amino acids. Germline V gives CDR1 KGHDR, CDR2 SFDVKD. Between the trimmed V and J ends, which lost 3 bases and 8 bases, there was a span of 10 bases. CDR3 loop: CATSDGLEDSPLHF. The CDR3 DNA sequence: TGTGCCACCAGTGATGGTTTAGAGGATTCACCCCTCCACTTT.

V is TRBV7-9 and J is TRBJ2-7; D call uncertain. V was cut by 4 bases and J by 5 bases, with 6 bases left in between. The CDR3 length is 11 residues. CDR1 is SEHNR, CDR2 FQNEAQ, per germline (reference sequence). CDR3 nucleotides: TGTGCCAGCAGCTGGACGCACGAGCAGTACTTC. Protein: CASSWTHEQYF.

The chain employs TRBV20-1 and TRBJ1-1; D uncertain. Between the trimmed V and J ends, which lost 6 bases and 2 bases, there was a span of 13 bases. Germline V gene sequence: CDR1 DFQATT, CDR2 SNEGSKA (reference sequence). This CDR3 has 13 amino acids. The CDR3 coding sequence is TGCAGTGCCCCGAAGGCAATTAACACTGAAGCTTTCTTT. Translation gives CSAPKAINTEAFF.

This rearrangement joins TRBV9 to TRBJ2-1, with D tentatively TRBD2 (6 bases). CDR1 and CDR2 (germline): SGDLS, YYNGEE. CDR3 length: 12 residues. V was clipped by 0 bases and J by 13 bases, with 11 bases between them. As DNA, the CDR3 is TGTGCCAGCAGCGTAGTGGAGGGCCCCCAGTTCTTC. Translated: CASSVVEGPQFF.

J is TRBJ2-7 and V is TRBV4-2; D gene uncertain. This CDR3 has 20 amino acids. Germline loops: CDR1 LGHNA, CDR2 YNFKEQ. The V end lost 2 bases, the J end lost 5 bases, and 31 bases lay between the germline ends. The CDR3 loop reads CASSQSTSPTKAGSFHEQYF. The CDR3 DNA is TGTGCCAGCAGCCAAAGCACAAGCCCTACTAAGGCTGGATCTTTCCACGAGCAGTACTTC.

This chain uses TRBV15 with TRBJ2-3; TRBD1 agrees at 8 bases. Germline lookup yields CDR1 LNHNV and CDR2 YYDKDF (reference sequence). This CDR3 contains 15 residues. V shed 4 bases and J 1 base; nucleotides not matched to a gene: 4. The CDR3 DNA reads as TGTGCCACCAGCAAGGACAGGGCGGGCACAGATACGCAGTATTTT. This translates into CATSKDRAGTDTQYF.

This clonotype has only a few counts. The V gene is TRBV19, the J gene TRBJ2-7, with 11 bases fitting TRBD1. The CDR3 runs 17 residues. The germline V gene has CDR1 LNHDA and CDR2 SQIVND (reference sequence). Trimming removed 4 bases from V and 0 bases from J; junction bases left unmatched: 8. CDR3 nucleotide sequence: TGTGCCAGTAGTACCTGGGACAGGGGGGAGAGCTCCTACGAGCAGTACTTC. This sequence encodes CASSTWDRGESSYEQYF.

The chain joins TRBV2 to TRBJ1-2; D is uncertain. CDR1 is SNHLY and CDR2 is FYNNEI in the germline V gene. V dropped 6 bases and J dropped 6 bases, with 14 bases sitting between them. The CDR3 spans 13 residues. CDR3 DNA: TGTGCCAGCAGCTTAACGGTTGGCGATGGCTACACCTTC. This encodes CASSLTVGDGYTF.

This chain uses TRBV19 with TRBJ1-5; D unresolved. The germline V and J ends were trimmed by 1 base and 5 bases, with 9 bases remaining between them. The CDR3 extends over 14 amino acids. Germline CDR1 LNHDA, CDR2 SQIVND (reference sequence). The DNA of the CDR3 is TGTGCCAGTAGTATAGTGTGGAGCGATCAGCCCCAGCATTTT. Amino acid sequence: CASSIVWSDQPQHF.

The chain has TRBV19 and TRBJ1-5, with 7 nucleotides matching TRBD1. The CDR3 spans 13 residues. V dropped 5 bases and J dropped 6; count of bases not matched to a gene: 4. Germline CDR1 LNHDA, CDR2 SQIVND (reference sequence). Here the CDR3 DNA reads TGTGCCAGTAGTGACGCAGGGGGTCAGCCCCAGCATTTT. Protein product: CASSDAGGQPQHF.

This clonotype has at least ten counts. The chain carries TRBV27 and TRBJ2-1, with 7 bases identical to TRBD1. Per germline, CDR1 MNHEY and CDR2 SMNVEV (reference sequence). With V trimmed by 3 bases and J by 6 bases, 5 bases remained unmatched. This CDR3 has 14 residues. The CDR3 sequence: CASSFQGVGNEQFF. In nucleotides, the CDR3 is TGTGCCAGCAGTTTCCAGGGGGTCGGCAATGAGCAGTTCTTC.

Written as DNA, the CDR3 is TGTGCCAGCAGTGAACTCGACAGGGACTACGAGCAGTACTTC. It yields the protein CASSELDRDYEQYF. This rearrangement joins TRBV9 to TRBJ2-7, with 7 nucleotides matching TRBD1. J lost 3 bases, V lost 5 bases, and 8 bases had no gene match. Germline CDR1 and CDR2: SGDLS and YYNGEE. The CDR3 is 14 amino acids.

The chain couples TRBV7-8 to TRBJ2-1; 7 positions match TRBD1. Germline V lookup: CDR1 SGHVS, CDR2 FQNEAQ. CDR3 length: 14 residues. V lost 4 bases, J lost 8 bases, and 8 bases stayed unmatched. The CDR3 reads CASSSPGQLDEQFF. DNA for the CDR3: TGTGCCAGCAGCTCGCCGGGACAGCTGGATGAGCAGTTCTTC.

The rearrangement joins TRBV19 to TRBJ2-1; D is perhaps TRBD1 or TRBD2 (7 bases each). Germline CDR1 and CDR2: LNHDA and SQIVND (reference sequence). The CDR3 runs to 15 residues. V lost 3 bases to trimming and J lost 3 bases, with 12 bases between them. The CDR3 nucleotides read TGTGCCAGTAGTATTCAGGGGGGGAACTACAATGAGCAGTTCTTC. It encodes CASSIQGGNYNEQFF.